A selection of T cell receptor beta chains follows, all from one sample in a study of cytomegalovirus exposure and HLA in healthy donors. Profiling relied on immunoSEQ multiplex PCR, and the TCRdb table lists in-frame clones only, not all of them. The sample holds under 250,000 clones, around four fifths seen once. Specimen: PBMCs. The receptors stem from a woman between 35 and 50 years old in good health and CMV-seronegative. CDR3s include the opening cysteine and the closing phenylalanine or tryptophan. Fields, in order: clone size, D gene, J gene, V gene, CDR3 protein, CDR3 DNA. The D gene is left open where the match is weak. Clone size, where shown, is once, few, many, or a class for clones that have expanded.

NA	NA	TRBJ2-7	TRBV7-2	CASSSRRFLEQYF	TGTGCCAGCAGCTCCCGGCGGTTCTTAGAGCAGTACTTC
NA	NA	TRBJ2-1	TRBV5-6	CASSQAFYNEQFF	TGTGCCAGCAGCCAGGCCTTCTACAATGAGCAGTTCTTC
NA	NA	TRBJ2-1	TRBV7-8	CASSLGLNSYNEQFF	TGTGCCAGCAGCCTAGGACTGAACTCCTACAATGAGCAGTTCTTC
NA	NA	TRBJ2-2	TRBV6-5	CASGLGGTGELFF	TGTGCCAGCGGGCTAGGGGGCACCGGGGAGCTGTTTTTT
once	NA	TRBJ1-5	TRBV19	CASSIVQSGRSNQPQHF	TGTGCCAGTAGTATTGTACAATCAGGGAGGAGCAATCAGCCCCAGCATTTT
NA	NA	TRBJ2-2	TRBV6-6	CASSPIGTPTGELFF	TGTGCCAGCAGCCCCATAGGGACTCCCACCGGGGAGCTGTTTTTT
NA	NA	TRBJ1-2	TRBV12-5	CASALDSYGYTF	TGTGCTAGTGCCCTGGACAGCTATGGCTACACCTTC
NA	NA	TRBJ2-7	TRBV15	CATSRDTSAEQYF	TGTGCCACCAGCAGAGATACCAGCGCCGAGCAGTACTTC
NA	TRBD2	TRBJ2-7	TRBV2	CASTLAGASYEQYF	TGTGCCAGCACCTTAGCGGGAGCATCCTACGAGCAGTACTTC
NA	TRBD1	TRBJ2-7	TRBV23-1	CASSQALGQGDCEQYF	TGCGCCAGCAGTCAGGCGCTGGGACAGGGGGACTGCGAGCAGTACTTC
NA	NA	TRBJ2-2	TRBV7-9	CASSQRANTGELFF	TGTGCCAGCAGCCAGCGGGCGAACACCGGGGAGCTGTTTTTT
NA	TRBD1	TRBJ1-5	TRBV2	CASSPTGGYSNQPQHF	TGTGCCAGCAGTCCAACAGGGGGCTACAGCAATCAGCCCCAGCATTTT
NA	NA	TRBJ2-5	TRBV6-5	CASRAGTQGTQYF	TGTGCCAGCAGGGCCGGGACTCAGGGGACCCAGTACTTC
NA	TRBD1	TRBJ2-6	TRBV18	CASSPLGQGASGANVLTF	TGTGCCAGCTCACCACTCGGACAGGGGGCCTCTGGGGCCAACGTCCTGACTTTC
NA	TRBD1	TRBJ2-1	TRBV18	CASSPQDRVVNEQFF	TGTGCCAGCTCACCACAGGACAGGGTTGTAAATGAGCAGTTCTTC
NA	NA	TRBJ2-5	TRBV7-2	CASSQQVQETQYF	TGTGCCAGCAGCCAGCAGGTACAAGAGACCCAGTACTTC
NA	TRBD1	TRBJ1-2	TRBV5-1	CASSLENRDRGHIRYGYTF	TGCGCCAGCAGCTTGGAGAACCGGGACAGGGGCCATATACGGTATGGCTACACCTTC
NA	NA	TRBJ2-5	TRBV10-3	CAISGQPGQETQYF	TGTGCCATCAGTGGCCAACCAGGACAAGAGACCCAGTACTTC
NA	TRBD2	TRBJ2-1	TRBV7-9	CASSLSGRHYNEQFF	TGTGCCAGCAGCTTGAGCGGGAGACACTACAATGAGCAGTTCTTC
few	TRBD2	TRBJ2-7	TRBV5-4	CASSPGGTSGSYEQYF	TGTGCCAGCAGCCCTGGGGGGACTAGCGGTTCCTACGAGCAGTACTTC
NA	NA	TRBJ2-6	TRBV21-1	CASSKDTAGVTGANVLTF	TGTGCCAGCAGCAAAGATACAGCGGGAGTTACTGGGGCCAACGTCCTGACTTTC
NA	NA	TRBJ1-5	TRBV27	CASSVEGFNQPQHF	TGTGCCAGCAGTGTTGAGGGTTTTAATCAGCCCCAGCATTTT